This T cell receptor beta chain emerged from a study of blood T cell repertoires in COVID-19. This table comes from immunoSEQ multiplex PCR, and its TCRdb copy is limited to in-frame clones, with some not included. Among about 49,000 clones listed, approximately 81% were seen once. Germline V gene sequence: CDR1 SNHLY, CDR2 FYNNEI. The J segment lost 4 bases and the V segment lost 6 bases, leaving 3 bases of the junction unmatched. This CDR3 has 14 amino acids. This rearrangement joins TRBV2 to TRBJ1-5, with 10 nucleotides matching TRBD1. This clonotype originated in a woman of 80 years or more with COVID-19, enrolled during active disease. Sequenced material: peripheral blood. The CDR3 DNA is TGTGCCAGCAGACGGGACAGGGGAAATCAGCCCCAGCATTTT. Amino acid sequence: CASRRDRGNQPQHF.